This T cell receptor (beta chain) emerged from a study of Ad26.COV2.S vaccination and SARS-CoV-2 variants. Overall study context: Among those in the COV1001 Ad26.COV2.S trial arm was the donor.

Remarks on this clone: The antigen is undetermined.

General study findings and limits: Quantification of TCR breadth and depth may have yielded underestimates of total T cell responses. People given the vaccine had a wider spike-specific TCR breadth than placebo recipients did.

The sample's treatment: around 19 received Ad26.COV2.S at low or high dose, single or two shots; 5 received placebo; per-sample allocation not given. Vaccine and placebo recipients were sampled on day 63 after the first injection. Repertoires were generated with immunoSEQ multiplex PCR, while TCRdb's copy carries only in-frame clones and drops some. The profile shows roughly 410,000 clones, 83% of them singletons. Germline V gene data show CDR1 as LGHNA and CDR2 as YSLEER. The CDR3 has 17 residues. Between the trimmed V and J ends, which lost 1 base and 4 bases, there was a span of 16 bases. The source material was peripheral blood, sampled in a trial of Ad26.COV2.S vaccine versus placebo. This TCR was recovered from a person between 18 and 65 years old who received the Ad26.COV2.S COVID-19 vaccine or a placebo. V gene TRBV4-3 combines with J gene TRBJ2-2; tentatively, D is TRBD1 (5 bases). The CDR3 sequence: CASSQGIARVRTGELFF. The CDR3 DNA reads TGCGCCAGCAGCCAAGGAATCGCCAGGGTGCGCACCGGGGAGCTGTTTTTT.